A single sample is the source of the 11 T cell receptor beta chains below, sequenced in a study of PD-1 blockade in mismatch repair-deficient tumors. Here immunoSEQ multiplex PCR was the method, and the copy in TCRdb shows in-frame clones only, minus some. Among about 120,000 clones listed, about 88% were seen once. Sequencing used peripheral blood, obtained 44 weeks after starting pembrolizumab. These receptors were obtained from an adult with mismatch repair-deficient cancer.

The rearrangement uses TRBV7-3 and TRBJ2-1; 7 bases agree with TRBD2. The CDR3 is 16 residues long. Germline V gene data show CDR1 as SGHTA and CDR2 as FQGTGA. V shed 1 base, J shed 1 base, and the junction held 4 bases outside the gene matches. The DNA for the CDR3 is TGTGCCAGCAGCTTAAAGGGTAGCGGGTCCTACAATGAGCAGTTCTTC. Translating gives CASSLKGSGSYNEQFF. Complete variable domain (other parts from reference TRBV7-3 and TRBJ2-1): GAGVSQTPSNKVTEKGKYVELRCDPISGHTALYWYRQSLGQGPEFLIYFQGTGAADDSGLPNDRFFAVRPEGSVSTLKIQRTERGDSAVYLCASSLKGSGSYNEQFFGPGTRLTVL.

The CDR3 DNA reads TGTGCCAGCAGCTTAAGGGACATGAACACCGGGGAGCTGTTTTTT. Its translation is CASSLRDMNTGELFF. This chain joins TRBV11-3 and TRBJ2-2; a possible D gene is TRBD1 (6 bases). CDR1 and CDR2 (germline): SGHNT, YENEEA. CDR3 length: 15 amino acids. V lost 2 bases and J 1 base, leaving 8 bases between the germline ends.

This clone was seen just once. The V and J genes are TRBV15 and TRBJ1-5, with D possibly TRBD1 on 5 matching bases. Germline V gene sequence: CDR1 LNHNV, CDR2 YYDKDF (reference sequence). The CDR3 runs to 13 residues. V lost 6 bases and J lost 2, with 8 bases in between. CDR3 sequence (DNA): TGTGCCACCAGTACGACAGGCAATCAGCCCCAGCATTTT. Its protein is CATSTTGNQPQHF.

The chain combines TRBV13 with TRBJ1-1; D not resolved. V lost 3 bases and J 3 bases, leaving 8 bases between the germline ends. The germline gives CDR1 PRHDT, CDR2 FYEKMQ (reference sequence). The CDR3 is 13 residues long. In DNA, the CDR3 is TGTGCCAGCAGCTTCCAGAGTCACACTGAAGCTTTCTTT. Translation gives CASSFQSHTEAFF.

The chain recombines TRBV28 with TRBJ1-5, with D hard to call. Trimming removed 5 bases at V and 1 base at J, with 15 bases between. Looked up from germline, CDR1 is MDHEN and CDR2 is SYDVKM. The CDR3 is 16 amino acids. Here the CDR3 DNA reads TGTGCCAGCAGTAATCTTTGGACGAAGAGCAATCAGCCCCAGCATTTT. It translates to CASSNLWTKSNQPQHF.

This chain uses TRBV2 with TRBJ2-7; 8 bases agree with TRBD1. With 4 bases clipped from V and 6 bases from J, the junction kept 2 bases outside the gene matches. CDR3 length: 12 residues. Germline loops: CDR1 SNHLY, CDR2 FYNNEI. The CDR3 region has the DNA TGTGCCAGCAGTGCAGGGGGCCCCGAGCAGTACTTC. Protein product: CASSAGGPEQYF.

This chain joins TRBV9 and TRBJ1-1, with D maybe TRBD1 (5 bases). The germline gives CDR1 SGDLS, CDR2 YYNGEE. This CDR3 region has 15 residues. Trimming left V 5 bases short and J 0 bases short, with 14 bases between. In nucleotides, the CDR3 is TGTGCCAGCAGTGCTGAGGGGTTAATGAACACTGAAGCTTTCTTT. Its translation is CASSAEGLMNTEAFF.

As DNA, the CDR3 is TGCGCCAGCAGTCAGGGGGATAACACCGGGGAGCTGTTTTTT. Protein product: CASSQGDNTGELFF. The chain couples TRBV23-1 to TRBJ2-2; D possibly uses TRBD1 or TRBD2 (5 bases each). TRBV23-1 is flagged as an ORF with uncertain function. The V gene lost 3 bases and the J gene lost 2 bases, with 7 bases spanning the gap. This CDR3 comprises 14 residues.

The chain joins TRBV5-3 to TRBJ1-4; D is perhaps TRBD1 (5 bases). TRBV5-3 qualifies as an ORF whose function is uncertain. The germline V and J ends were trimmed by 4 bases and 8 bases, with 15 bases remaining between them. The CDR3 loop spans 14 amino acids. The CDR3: CARSTQAPFEKLFF. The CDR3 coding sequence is TGTGCCAGAAGCACACAGGCTCCTTTCGAAAAACTGTTTTTT.

The CDR3 region is CASRDTQRYTEAFF. CDR3 DNA: TGCGCCAGCAGGGACACACAGAGGTACACTGAAGCTTTCTTT. The genes are TRBV10-2 and TRBJ1-1; D perhaps matches TRBD1 (5 bases). V shed 6 bases and J shed 3 bases, with 14 bases lying between them. The CDR3 loop spans 14 amino acids. Germline V lookup: CDR1 WSHSY, CDR2 SAAADI.

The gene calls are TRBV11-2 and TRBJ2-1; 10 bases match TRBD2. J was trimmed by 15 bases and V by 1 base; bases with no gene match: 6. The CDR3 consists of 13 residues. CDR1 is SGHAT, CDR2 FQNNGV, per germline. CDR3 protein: CASSLALAGDLFF. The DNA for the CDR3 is TGTGCCAGCAGCTTAGCGCTAGCGGGGGACCTGTTCTTC.